This T cell receptor (beta chain) was sequenced during a study of blood T cell repertoires in COVID-19. About the research overall: Sites in the United States, Italy and Spain provided acute and convalescent COVID-19 samples.

Original data processing: By means of reference gene primer amplification, nucleated cell counts were estimated. Using immunoSEQ multiplex PCR, the repertoire was profiled, and TCRdb retains in-frame clones only, with some absent. The D gene and trimming were derived from the DNA, and the V and J assignments and clone size from that table. The table has about 180,000 clones, about 90% seen once. This CDR3 has 15 amino acids. The germline V gene encodes CDR1 MNHNY and CDR2 SVGAGI (reference sequence). V was pared by 5 bases and J by 5 bases, with 13 bases between. The TCR originated in an older man with active or convalescent COVID-19. The J gene is TRBJ1-6, the V gene TRBV6-6, with D unclear. The specimen was peripheral blood. In nucleotides, the CDR3 is TGTGCCAGCAGTCCGATAGGGCGGGATAATTCACCCCTCCACTTT. Translation gives CASSPIGRDNSPLHF.